The present T cell receptor beta chain was sequenced within a study of metastatic and nonmetastatic thyroid tumors (dated by TCRdb to 2020 to 2021). About the full investigation: Repertoires were compared across peripheral blood and tumor or nodule tissue samples from malignant and benign thyroid patients. Results the study describes overall, beyond this receptor: In both blood and tumor samples, TCR beta diversity was reported to be significantly higher in malignant tumors than in benign nodules.

Libraries came from PCR. The instrument given in TCRdb is Illumina HiSeq 4000. The TCR beta-chain CDR3 region of each patient was profiled by high-throughput sequencing. In the original analysis: The researchers built a classifier to tell apart papillary thyroid cancer patients with distant metastasis, based on CDR3 differences among clinicopathological groups. The Shannon index was used to measure repertoire diversity, and the Morisita-Horn index was used to measure how similar tumor and blood repertoires were. Using fastp trimming at Q25 and MiXCR clonotype assembly, TCRdb reanalyzed the public sequencing data and kept in-frame beta chains. These V and J calls derive from TCRdb rather than the authors' analysis. In this sample the table shows approximately 35,000 clones, under 40% of which occur a single time. About 15% of the sample lies in the top ten. This clone was seen only a few times. Its binding antigen is unknown. Base qualities are not provided; no much larger clone lies one nucleotide away.

Compared with germline, V lacks 3 bases and J lacks 6 bases; bases without a gene match: 14. The CDR3 starts with the cysteine, ends with the phenylalanine, and has 17 residues. Only the CDR3 part of the read is kept: 51 bases, read in frame from the first base. CDR1 and CDR2 are read off the germline V gene as MGHDK and SYGVNS. No treatment had been received by any patient before thyroid surgery. Using T-cell receptor beta sequencing, the study looked back at clinical samples from patients collected from the early 2010s to the late 2010s. The sequence links TRBV25-1 to TRBJ2-3, and TRBD2 matches 8 of the central bases. The sequenced sample was tumor tissue. This receptor was taken from a female donor with papillary thyroid cancer or a benign thyroid nodule (not recorded which). Some clones in this sample may be carry-over from other donors' samples. The nucleotide sequence is TGTGCCAGCAGTGATCTGGCTAGCGGGTTAAGGGGGGATACGCAGTATTTT. Translation gives CASSDLASGLRGDTQYF.